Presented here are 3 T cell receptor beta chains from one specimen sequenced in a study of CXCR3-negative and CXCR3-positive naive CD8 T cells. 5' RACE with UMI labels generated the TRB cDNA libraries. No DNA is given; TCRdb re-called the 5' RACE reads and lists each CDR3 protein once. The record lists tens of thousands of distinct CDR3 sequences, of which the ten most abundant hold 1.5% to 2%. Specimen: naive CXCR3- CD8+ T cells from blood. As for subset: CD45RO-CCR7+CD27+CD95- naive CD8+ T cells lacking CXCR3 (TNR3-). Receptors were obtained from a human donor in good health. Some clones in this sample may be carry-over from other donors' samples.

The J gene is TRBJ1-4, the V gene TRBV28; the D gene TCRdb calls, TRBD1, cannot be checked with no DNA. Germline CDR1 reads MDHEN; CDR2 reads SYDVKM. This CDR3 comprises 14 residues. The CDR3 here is CASSLKGAGEKLFF.

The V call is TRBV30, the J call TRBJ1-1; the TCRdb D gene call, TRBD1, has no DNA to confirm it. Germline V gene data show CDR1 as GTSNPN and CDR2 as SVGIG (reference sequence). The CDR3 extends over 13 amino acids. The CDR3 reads CAWDRTFGTEAFF. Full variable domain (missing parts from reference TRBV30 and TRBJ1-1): SQTIHQWPATLVQPVGSPLSLECTVEGTSNPNLYWYRQAAGRGLQLLFYSVGIGQISSEVPQNLSASRPQDRQFILSSKKLLLSDSGFYLCAWDRTFGTEAFFGQGTRLTVV.

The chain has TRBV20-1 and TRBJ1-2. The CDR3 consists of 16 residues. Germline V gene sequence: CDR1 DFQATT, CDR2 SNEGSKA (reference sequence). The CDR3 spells CSAREWGTGLNYGYTF.